This T cell receptor (beta chain) comes out of a study of response to subunit inactivated influenza vaccine. Study results and caveats: There was a suggestion from the authors that each seasonal influenza vaccination recruits few new T cells.

Comments on this clonotype: What it binds is not known.

The CDR3 runs 15 residues. Germline lookup yields CDR1 LGHDT and CDR2 YNNKEL (reference sequence). V was pared by 1 base and J by 4 bases, with 5 bases of the junction left unmatched. Via MiXCR, TCRdb re-called the RT-PCR reads, giving one row per CDR3 protein. Of hundreds of thousands of distinct CDR3 sequences detected, 15% to 19% appear once; the ten largest clones hold around a tenth. The specimen was PBMCs from blood, collected approximately 12 days after vaccination. The origin of this receptor is a middle-aged man who received an inactivated influenza vaccine. The chain couples TRBV3-1 to TRBJ2-5; 8 bases agree with TRBD1. CDR3 sequence reads: CASSQGNRGRETQYF. Here the CDR3 DNA reads TGTGCCAGCAGCCAAGGAAACAGGGGGAGAGAGACCCAGTACTTC.